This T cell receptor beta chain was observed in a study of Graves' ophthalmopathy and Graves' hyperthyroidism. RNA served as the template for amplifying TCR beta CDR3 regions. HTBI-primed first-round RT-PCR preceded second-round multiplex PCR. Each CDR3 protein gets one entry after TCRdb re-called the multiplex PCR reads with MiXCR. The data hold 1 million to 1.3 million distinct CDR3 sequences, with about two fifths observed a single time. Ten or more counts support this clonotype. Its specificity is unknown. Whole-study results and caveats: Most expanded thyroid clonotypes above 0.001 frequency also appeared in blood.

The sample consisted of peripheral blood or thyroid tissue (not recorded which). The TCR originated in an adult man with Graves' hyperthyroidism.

CDR3 sequence: CASSPTTRKETQYF. The CDR3, as DNA: TGTGCCAGCAGCCCAACGACCAGGAAAGAGACCCAGTACTTC. The chain is built from TRBV7-6 and TRBJ2-5; D call uncertain. CDR3 length: 14 residues. Per germline, CDR1 SGHVS and CDR2 FNYEAQ. V shed 5 bases and J shed 3 bases, with 13 bases lying between them.